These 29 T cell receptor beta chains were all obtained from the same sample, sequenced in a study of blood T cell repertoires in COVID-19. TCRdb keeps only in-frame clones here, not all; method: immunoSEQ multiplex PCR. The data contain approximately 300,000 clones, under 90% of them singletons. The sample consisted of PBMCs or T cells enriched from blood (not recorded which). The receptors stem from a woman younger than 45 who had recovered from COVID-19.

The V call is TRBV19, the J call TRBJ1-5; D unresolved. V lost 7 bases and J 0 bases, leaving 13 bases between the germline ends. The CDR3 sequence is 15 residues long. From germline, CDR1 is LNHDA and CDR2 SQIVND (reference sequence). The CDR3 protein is CASTRWEDSNQPQHF. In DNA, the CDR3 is TGTGCCAGTACCCGTTGGGAGGATAGCAATCAGCCCCAGCATTTT. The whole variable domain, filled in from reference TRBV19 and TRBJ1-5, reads DGGITQSPKYLFRKEGQNVTLSCEQNLNHDAMYWYRQDPGQGLRLIYYSQIVNDFQKGDIAEGYSVSREKKESFPLTVTSAQKNPTAFYLCASTRWEDSNQPQHFGDGTRLSIL.

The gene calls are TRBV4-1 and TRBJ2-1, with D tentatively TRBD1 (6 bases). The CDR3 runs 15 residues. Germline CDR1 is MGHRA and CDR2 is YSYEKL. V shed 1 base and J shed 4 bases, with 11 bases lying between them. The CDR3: CASSQVGQKYNEQFF. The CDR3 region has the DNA TGCGCCAGCAGCCAAGTGGGACAAAAATACAATGAGCAGTTCTTC.

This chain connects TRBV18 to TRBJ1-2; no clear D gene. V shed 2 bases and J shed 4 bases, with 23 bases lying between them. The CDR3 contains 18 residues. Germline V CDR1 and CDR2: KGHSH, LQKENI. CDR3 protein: CASSPLHVLGYTAYGYTF. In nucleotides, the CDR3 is TGTGCCAGCTCACCATTGCATGTTCTTGGGTATACAGCCTATGGCTACACCTTC. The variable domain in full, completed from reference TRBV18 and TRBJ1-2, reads NAGVMQNPRHLVRRRGQEARLRCSPMKGHSHVYWYRQLPEEGLKFMVYLQKENIIDESGMPKERFSAEFPKEGPSILRIQQVVRGDSAAYFCASSPLHVLGYTAYGYTFGSGTRLTVV.

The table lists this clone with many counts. The CDR3 reads CASRPINQGRDTQYF. The CDR3 DNA sequence: TGTGCCAGCAGGCCTATAAACCAGGGTAGGGATACGCAGTATTTT. The chain is built from TRBV11-1 and TRBJ2-3, with D possibly TRBD1 on 5 matching bases. The germline gives CDR1 SGHAT, CDR2 FQDESV (reference sequence). The CDR3 extends over 15 amino acids. Deletions cut 6 bases from V and 6 bases from J, with 19 bases between.

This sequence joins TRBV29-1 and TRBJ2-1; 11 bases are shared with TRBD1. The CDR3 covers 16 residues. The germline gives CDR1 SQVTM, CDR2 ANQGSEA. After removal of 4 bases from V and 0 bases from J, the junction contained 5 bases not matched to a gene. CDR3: CSVGGGTGGSYNEQFF. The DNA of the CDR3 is TGCAGCGTTGGCGGGGGGACAGGGGGCTCCTACAATGAGCAGTTCTTC.

Written as DNA, the CDR3 is TGTGCCAGCAGTTTAGGAGGGTATCAGCCCCAGCATTTT. This translates into CASSLGGYQPQHF. This chain uses TRBV12-3 or TRBV12-4 with TRBJ1-5; no clear D. Trimming removed 1 base from V and 5 bases from J, with 6 bases in between. This CDR3 region has 13 residues.

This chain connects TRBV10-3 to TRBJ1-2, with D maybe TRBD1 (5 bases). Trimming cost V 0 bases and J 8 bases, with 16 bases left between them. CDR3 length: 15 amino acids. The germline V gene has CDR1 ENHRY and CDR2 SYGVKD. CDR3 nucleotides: TGTGCCATCAGTGAGTCATATCGACAGAGCTACGGCTACACCTTC. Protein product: CAISESYRQSYGYTF.

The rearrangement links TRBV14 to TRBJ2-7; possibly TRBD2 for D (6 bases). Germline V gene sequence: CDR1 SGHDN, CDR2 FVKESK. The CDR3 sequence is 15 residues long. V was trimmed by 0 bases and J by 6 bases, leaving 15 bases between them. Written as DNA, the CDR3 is TGTGCCAGCAGCCAAGATCACGTGATCGGGGGCGAGCAGTACTTC. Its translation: CASSQDHVIGGEQYF.

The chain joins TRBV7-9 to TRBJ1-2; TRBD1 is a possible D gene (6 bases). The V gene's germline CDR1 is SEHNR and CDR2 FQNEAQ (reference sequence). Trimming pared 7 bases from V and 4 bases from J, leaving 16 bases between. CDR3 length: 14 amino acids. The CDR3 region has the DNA TGTGCCAGCACCAAGGACAGAGGGGGCTATGGCTACACCTTC. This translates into CASTKDRGGYGYTF.

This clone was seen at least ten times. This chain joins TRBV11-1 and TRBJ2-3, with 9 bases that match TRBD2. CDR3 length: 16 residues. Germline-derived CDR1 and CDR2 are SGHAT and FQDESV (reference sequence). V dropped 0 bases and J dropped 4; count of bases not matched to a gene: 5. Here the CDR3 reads CASSLALAGAADTQYF. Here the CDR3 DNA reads TGTGCCAGCAGCTTAGCGTTAGCGGGAGCTGCAGATACGCAGTATTTT.

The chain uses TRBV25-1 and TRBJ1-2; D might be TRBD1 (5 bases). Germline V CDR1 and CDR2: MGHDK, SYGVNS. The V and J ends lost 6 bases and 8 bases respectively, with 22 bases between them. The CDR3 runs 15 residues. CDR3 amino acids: CASRGGGGSIGGYTF. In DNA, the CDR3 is TGTGCCAGCAGGGGAGGTGGGGGTAGTATAGGCGGCTACACCTTC.

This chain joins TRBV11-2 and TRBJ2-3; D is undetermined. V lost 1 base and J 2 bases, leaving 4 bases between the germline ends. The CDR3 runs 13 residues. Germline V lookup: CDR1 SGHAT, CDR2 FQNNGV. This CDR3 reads CASSLGATDTQYF. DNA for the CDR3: TGTGCCAGCAGCTTAGGCGCCACAGATACGCAGTATTTT.

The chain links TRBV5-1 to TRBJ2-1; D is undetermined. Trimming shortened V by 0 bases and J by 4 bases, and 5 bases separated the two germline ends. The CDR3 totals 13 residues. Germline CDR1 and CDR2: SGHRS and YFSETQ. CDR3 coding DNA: TGCGCCAGCAGCTTGGGAGATTACAATGAGCAGTTCTTC. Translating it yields CASSLGDYNEQFF. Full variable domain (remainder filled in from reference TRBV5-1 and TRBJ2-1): KAGVTQTPRYLIKTRGQQVTLSCSPISGHRSVSWYQQTPGQGLQFLFEYFSETQRNKGNFPGRFSGRQFSNSRSEMNVSTLELGDSALYLCASSLGDYNEQFFGPGTRLTVL.

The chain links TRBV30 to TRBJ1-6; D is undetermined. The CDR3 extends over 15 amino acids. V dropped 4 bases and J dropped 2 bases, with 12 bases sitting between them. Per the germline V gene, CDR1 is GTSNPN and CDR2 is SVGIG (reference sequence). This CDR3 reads CAWISDQPYNSPLHF. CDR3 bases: TGTGCCTGGATAAGCGATCAGCCCTATAATTCACCCCTCCACTTT.

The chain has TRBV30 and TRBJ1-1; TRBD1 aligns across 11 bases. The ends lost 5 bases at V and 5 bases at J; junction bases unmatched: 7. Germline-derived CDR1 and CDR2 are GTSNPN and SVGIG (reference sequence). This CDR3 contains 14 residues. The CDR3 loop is CAWLSGTGGTEAFF. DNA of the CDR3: TGTGCCTGGTTGTCCGGGACAGGGGGGACTGAAGCTTTCTTT.

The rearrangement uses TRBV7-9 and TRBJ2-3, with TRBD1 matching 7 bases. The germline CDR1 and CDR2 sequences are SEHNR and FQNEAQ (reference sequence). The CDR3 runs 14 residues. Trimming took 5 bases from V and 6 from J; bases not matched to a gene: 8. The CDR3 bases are TGTGCCAGCAGCACTTGGACAGGACTGGATACGCAGTATTTT. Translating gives CASSTWTGLDTQYF.

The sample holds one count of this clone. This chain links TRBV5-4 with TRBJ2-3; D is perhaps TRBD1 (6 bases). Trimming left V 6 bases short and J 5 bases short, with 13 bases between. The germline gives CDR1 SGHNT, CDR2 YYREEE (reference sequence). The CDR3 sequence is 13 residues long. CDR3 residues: CASTLTGLDTQYF. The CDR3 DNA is TGTGCCAGCACCTTAACAGGGTTAGATACGCAGTATTTT.

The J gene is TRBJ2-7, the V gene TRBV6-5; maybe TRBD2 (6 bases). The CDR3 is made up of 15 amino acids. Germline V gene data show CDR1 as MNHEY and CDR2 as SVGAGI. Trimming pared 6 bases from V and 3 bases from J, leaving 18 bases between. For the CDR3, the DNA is TGTGCCAGCAGCCGCTCCTGGCAGGGAGGCTACGAGCAGTACTTC. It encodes CASSRSWQGGYEQYF.

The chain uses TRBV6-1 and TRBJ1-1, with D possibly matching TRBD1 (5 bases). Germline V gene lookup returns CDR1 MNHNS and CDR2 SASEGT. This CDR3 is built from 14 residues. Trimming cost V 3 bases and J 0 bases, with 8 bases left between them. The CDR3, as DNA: TGTGCCAGCAGTGAGACAGTTTTGAACACTGAAGCTTTCTTT. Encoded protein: CASSETVLNTEAFF.

The CDR3: CASSPDRGLYGTEAFF. CDR3 sequence (DNA): TGCGCCAGCAGCCCGGACAGGGGGCTATATGGGACTGAAGCTTTCTTT. This rearrangement joins TRBV5-1 to TRBJ1-1; 11 bases align to TRBD1. This CDR3 has 16 amino acids. V was pared by 4 bases and J by 5 bases, with 10 bases of the junction left unmatched. Germline V gene lookup returns CDR1 SGHRS and CDR2 YFSETQ. Complete variable domain (other parts from reference TRBV5-1 and TRBJ1-1): KAGVTQTPRYLIKTRGQQVTLSCSPISGHRSVSWYQQTPGQGLQFLFEYFSETQRNKGNFPGRFSGRQFSNSRSEMNVSTLELGDSALYLCASSPDRGLYGTEAFFGQGTRLTVV.

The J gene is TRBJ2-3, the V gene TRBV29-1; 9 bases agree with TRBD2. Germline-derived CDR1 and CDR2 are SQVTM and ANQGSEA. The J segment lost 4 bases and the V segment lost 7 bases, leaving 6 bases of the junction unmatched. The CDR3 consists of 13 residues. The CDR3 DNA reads TGCAGCGGTAGCGGGAGATTAGCAGATACGCAGTATTTT. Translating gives CSGSGRLADTQYF.

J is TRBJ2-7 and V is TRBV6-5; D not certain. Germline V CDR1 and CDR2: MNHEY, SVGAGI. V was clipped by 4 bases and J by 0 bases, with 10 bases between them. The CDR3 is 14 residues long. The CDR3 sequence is CASSSPGSSYEQYF. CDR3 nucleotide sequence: TGTGCCAGCAGTTCCCCCGGTAGCTCCTACGAGCAGTACTTC.

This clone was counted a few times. Here the CDR3 reads CASSRTGENSPLHF. The CDR3 DNA sequence: TGTGCCAGCAGTAGGACAGGGGAGAATTCACCCCTCCACTTT. V usage is TRBV27 and J usage is TRBJ1-6, with 9 bases fitting TRBD1. From germline, CDR1 is MNHEY and CDR2 SMNVEV (reference sequence). J lost 7 bases, V lost 5 bases, and 3 bases had no gene match. There are 14 residues in the CDR3.

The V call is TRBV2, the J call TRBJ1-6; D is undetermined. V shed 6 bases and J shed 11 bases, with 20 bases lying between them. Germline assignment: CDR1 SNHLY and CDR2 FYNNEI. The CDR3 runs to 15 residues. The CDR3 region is CASSERGSVYPPLHF. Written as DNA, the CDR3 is TGTGCCAGCAGCGAACGAGGGTCCGTATACCCACCCCTCCACTTT.

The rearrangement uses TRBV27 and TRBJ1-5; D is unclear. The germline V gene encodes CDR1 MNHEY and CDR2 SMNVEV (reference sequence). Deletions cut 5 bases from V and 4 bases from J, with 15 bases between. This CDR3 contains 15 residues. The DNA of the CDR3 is TGTGCCAGCAGTCCCTTCGGCGGGAAAAATCAGCCCCAGCATTTT. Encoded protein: CASSPFGGKNQPQHF.

CDR3 sequence (DNA): TGCGCCAGCAGCTTCACCGACATACAGGGGGCGCGGACTGAAGCTTTCTTT. This encodes CASSFTDIQGARTEAFF. V gene TRBV5-1 combines with J gene TRBJ1-1; 9 bases line up with TRBD1. Trimming removed 2 bases from V and 5 bases from J; junction bases left unmatched: 13. The CDR3 is made up of 17 amino acids. Per germline, CDR1 SGHRS and CDR2 YFSETQ. Filled out from reference TRBV5-1 and TRBJ1-1, the complete variable domain reads KAGVTQTPRYLIKTRGQQVTLSCSPISGHRSVSWYQQTPGQGLQFLFEYFSETQRNKGNFPGRFSGRQFSNSRSEMNVSTLELGDSALYLCASSFTDIQGARTEAFFGQGTRLTVV.

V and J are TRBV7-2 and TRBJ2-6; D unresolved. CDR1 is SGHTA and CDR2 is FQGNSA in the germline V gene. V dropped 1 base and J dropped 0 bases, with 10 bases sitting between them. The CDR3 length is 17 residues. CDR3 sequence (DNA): TGTGCCAGCAGCTTAGAAGAAATCAGCTCTGGGGCCAACGTCCTGACTTTC. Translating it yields CASSLEEISSGANVLTF.

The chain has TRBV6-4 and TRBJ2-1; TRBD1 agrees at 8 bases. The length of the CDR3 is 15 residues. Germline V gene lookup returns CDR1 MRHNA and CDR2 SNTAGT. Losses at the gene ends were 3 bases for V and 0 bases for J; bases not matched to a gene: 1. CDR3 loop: CASSETGGSYNEQFF. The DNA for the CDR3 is TGTGCCAGCAGTGAAACAGGGGGCTCCTACAATGAGCAGTTCTTC.

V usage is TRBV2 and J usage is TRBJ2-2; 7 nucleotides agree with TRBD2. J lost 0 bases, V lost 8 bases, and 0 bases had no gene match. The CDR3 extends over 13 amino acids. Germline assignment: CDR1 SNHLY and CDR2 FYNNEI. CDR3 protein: CASLAANTGELFF. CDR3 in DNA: TGTGCCAGCCTAGCGGCGAACACCGGGGAGCTGTTTTTT.